The rows below give T cell receptor beta chains drawn from one sample of a study of blood T cell repertoires in COVID-19. The table came from immunoSEQ multiplex PCR; TCRdb's copy has only in-frame clones and leaves some out. The repertoire holds about 430,000 clones, with around nine tenths as singletons. The sample taken for sequencing was PBMCs or T cells enriched from blood (not recorded which). Receptors originate from a woman aged 18-35 years who had been exposed to COVID-19. CDR3s include the opening cysteine and the closing phenylalanine or tryptophan. The D gene is left open where the match is weak. Clone size appears in some rows only: once, few, many, or a class for an expanded clone.

j_call v_call clone_size cdr3_length d_call cdr3_aa cdr3_nt
TRBJ1-3 TRBV5-8 once 14 - CASSSGQPGNTIYF TGTGCCAGCAGCTCGGGACAACCTGGAAACACCATATATTTT
TRBJ1-6 TRBV5-1 - 15 TRBD1 CASSSRTGVNSPLHF TGCGCCAGCAGCAGCCGGACAGGGGTAAATTCACCCCTCCACTTT
TRBJ2-2 TRBV28 - 16 TRBD2 CASSFLASGNTGELFF TGTGCCAGCAGTTTCCTTGCTAGCGGGAACACCGGGGAGCTGTTTTTT
TRBJ1-2 TRBV5-8 - 13 TRBD1 CASSVTGDRGYTF TGTGCCAGCAGCGTAACAGGGGACCGAGGCTACACCTTC
TRBJ2-7 TRBV4-1 - 16 TRBD2 CASSQVSGSSSYEQYF TGCGCCAGCAGCCAGGTTAGCGGGAGCAGCTCCTACGAGCAGTACTTC
TRBJ2-2 TRBV6-1 once 15 TRBD1 CASSEPGQRRGELFF TGTGCCAGCAGTGAACCGGGACAGCGGCGGGGGGAGCTGTTTTTT
TRBJ2-7 TRBV18 - 13 - CASSPVVSGEQYF TGTGCCAGCTCACCAGTTGTCAGCGGAGAGCAGTACTTC
TRBJ1-5 TRBV27 - 14 - CASSSSGWTDPQHF TGTGCCAGCAGTTCATCAGGGTGGACAGATCCCCAGCATTTT
TRBJ1-1 TRBV28 - 14 - CASSPTRQNTEAFF TGTGCCAGCAGTCCAACCCGACAGAACACTGAAGCTTTCTTT
TRBJ1-1 TRBV9 - 13 - CASSATTNTEAFF TGTGCCAGCAGCGCCACAACGAACACTGAAGCTTTCTTT
TRBJ1-1 TRBV19 - 13 - CASRSRGNTEAFF TGTGCCAGTAGGAGCAGGGGGAACACTGAAGCTTTCTTT
TRBJ2-7 TRBV4-1 - 16 TRBD1 CASSQPTRTGRYEQYF TGCGCCAGCAGCCAACCTACTCGGACAGGGCGGTACGAGCAGTACTTC
TRBJ1-2 TRBV4-1 - 15 - CASSQDHQGGYGYTF TGCGCCAGCAGCCAAGATCACCAGGGTGGGTATGGCTACACCTTC
TRBJ1-5 TRBV19 - 14 - CASSAGGFNQPQHF TGTGCCAGTAGCGCCGGCGGGTTCAATCAGCCCCAGCATTTT
TRBJ1-1 TRBV6-5 - 14 TRBD1 CASRWTGWYTEAFF TGTGCCAGCAGATGGACAGGGTGGTACACTGAAGCTTTCTTT
TRBJ2-1 TRBV6-1 - 15 - CASSEVLASSHEQFF TGTGCCAGCAGTGAAGTGTTGGCTAGCTCCCATGAGCAGTTCTTC
TRBJ1-5 TRBV7-2 - 14 TRBD1 CARTHRDREQPQHF TGTGCCAGGACCCACCGGGACAGGGAACAGCCCCAGCATTTT
TRBJ1-4 TRBV2 once 15 - CASSEREILGGKLFF TGTGCCAGCAGTGAACGGGAGATCCTTGGTGGCAAACTGTTTTTT
TRBJ1-1 TRBV28 - 13 TRBD1 CASSLSGTVEAFF TGTGCCAGCAGTTTATCCGGGACAGTTGAAGCTTTCTTT
TRBJ2-1 TRBV27 - 14 TRBD1 CASSHGTGRYEQFF TGTGCCAGCAGTCACGGGACAGGTCGGTATGAGCAGTTCTTC
TRBJ2-2 TRBV7-2 - 16 - CANDRYQQGNTGELFF TGTGCGAACGATCGATACCAACAGGGGAACACCGGGGAGCTGTTTTTT
TRBJ2-7 TRBV19 - 14 - CASSRRSGGDEQYF TGTGCCAGTTCACGGAGGAGTGGGGGCGACGAGCAGTACTTC
TRBJ2-2 TRBV7-6 - 14 - CASSYTGYTGELFF TGTGCCAGCAGCTACACAGGGTACACCGGGGAGCTGTTTTTT
TRBJ2-7 TRBV18 - 13 - CASSPPWEDEQYF TGTGCCAGCTCACCACCGTGGGAGGACGAGCAGTACTTC
TRBJ2-2 TRBV7-2 - 16 - CASRAGQPTRTGELFF TGTGCCAGCAGAGCGGGACAACCCACTCGCACCGGGGAGCTGTTTTTT
TRBJ1-1 TRBV29-1 - 13 - CSVRSQGGTEAFF TGCAGCGTTAGGTCCCAGGGAGGCACTGAAGCTTTCTTT
TRBJ2-2 TRBV27 - 14 - CASSWAQNTGELFF TGTGCCAGCAGTTGGGCTCAAAACACCGGGGAGCTGTTTTTT
TRBJ2-7 TRBV19 - 16 - CASTLKVWEDPYEQYF TGTGCCAGTACCCTAAAGGTCTGGGAGGACCCCTACGAGCAGTACTTC
TRBJ2-1 TRBV3-1/TRBV3-2 - 13 - CASSLNQGTEQFF TGTGCCAGCAGCCTAAATCAGGGGACTGAGCAGTTCTTC
TRBJ1-5 TRBV29-1 - 14 - CSVVVEEGNQPQHF TGCAGCGTTGTGGTGGAGGAGGGCAATCAGCCCCAGCATTTT
TRBJ1-5 TRBV5-5 - 18 TRBD1 CASSLGLAGQLSNQPQHF TGTGCCAGCAGCTTGGGTTTGGCGGGACAGCTTAGCAATCAGCCCCAGCATTTT
TRBJ2-7 TRBV2 - 13 - CASSATGSYEQYF TGTGCCAGCAGTGCGACGGGATCCTACGAGCAGTACTTC
TRBJ1-2 TRBV7-9 few 15 - CASSLSHSGDDGYTF TGTGCCAGCAGCTTAAGTCACTCGGGGGATGACGGCTACACCTTC
TRBJ1-3 TRBV19 - 13 - CASRELLGHTIYF TGTGCCAGTAGGGAACTCCTGGGGCACACCATATATTTT
TRBJ2-5 TRBV7-9 - 14 TRBD2 CASSPLTSAETQYF TGTGCCAGCAGCCCTCTGACTAGCGCGGAGACCCAGTACTTC
TRBJ2-2 TRBV5-1 - 15 - CASSSGTPNTGELFF TGCGCCAGCAGCTCAGGAACACCGAACACCGGGGAGCTGTTTTTT
TRBJ1-2 TRBV6-5 - 15 - CASTYGGVGTYGYTF TGTGCCAGCACCTACGGCGGGGTTGGTACCTATGGCTACACCTTC
TRBJ1-5 TRBV7-8 - 16 - CASSLSGGAVNQPQHF TGTGCCAGCAGCTTATCAGGAGGGGCAGTTAATCAGCCCCAGCATTTT
TRBJ2-7 TRBV4-1 - 17 TRBD2 CASSQLLTLAGEYEQYF TGCGCCAGCAGCCAACTCCTTACGCTCGCGGGAGAATACGAGCAGTACTTC
TRBJ1-1 TRBV11-3 - 14 TRBD1 CASSLGQGNTEAFF TGTGCCAGCAGCTTGGGACAGGGAAACACTGAAGCTTTCTTT
TRBJ2-6 TRBV11-2 - 17 TRBD1 CASSLAGGAPGANVLTF TGTGCCAGCAGCTTAGCAGGGGGCGCCCCTGGGGCCAACGTCCTGACTTTC
TRBJ1-2 TRBV30 - 14 TRBD1 CAWSRQGLGYGYTF TGTGCCTGGAGCCGACAGGGCTTGGGTTATGGCTACACCTTC
TRBJ2-3 TRBV28 - 18 TRBD2 CASSSTASGGFRTDTQYF TGTGCCAGCAGCTCAACTGCTAGCGGGGGGTTTCGCACAGATACGCAGTATTTT
TRBJ2-2 TRBV4-2 - 17 TRBD1 CASSQTMDRGNTGELFF TGTGCCAGCAGCCAAACCATGGACAGGGGGAACACCGGGGAGCTGTTTTTT
TRBJ1-1 TRBV7-6 - 13 - CASSLPQAREAFF TGTGCCAGCAGCTTACCGCAGGCAAGGGAAGCTTTCTTT
TRBJ2-1 TRBV10-2 - 15 TRBD2 CASSELAGGGGEQFF TGCGCCAGCAGTGAGTTAGCGGGAGGGGGAGGTGAGCAGTTCTTC
TRBJ2-2 TRBV7-2 - 16 TRBD2 CASSPTSGQNTGELFF TGTGCCAGCAGCCCAACTAGCGGACAGAACACCGGGGAGCTGTTTTTT
TRBJ2-3 TRBV5-5 - 13 TRBD1 CASSFGDRGRQYF TGTGCCAGCAGCTTCGGGGACAGGGGGAGGCAGTATTTT
TRBJ2-5 TRBV3-1/TRBV3-2 - 16 TRBD2 CASSQGAGTSQETQYF TGTGCCAGCAGCCAAGGCGCCGGGACTAGCCAAGAGACCCAGTACTTC
TRBJ1-3 TRBV19 - 14 - CASSLQRSGNTIYF TGTGCCAGTAGTCTGCAGCGCTCTGGAAACACCATATATTTT
TRBJ2-7 TRBV5-1 - 16 TRBD2 CASSLLAGVGVSEQYF TGCGCCAGCAGCTTGTTAGCGGGAGTTGGAGTCTCCGAGCAGTACTTC
TRBJ1-4 TRBV28 - 17 - CASSFPRQGATNEKLFF TGTGCCAGCAGTTTCCCACGCCAAGGAGCAACTAATGAAAAACTGTTTTTT
TRBJ2-4 TRBV18 once 17 - CASSPPGGGAKKNIQYF TGTGCCAGCTCACCACCCGGTGGGGGGGCAAAAAAAAACATTCAGTACTTC
TRBJ1-6 TRBV28 - 15 - CASIQKGPYNSPLHF TGTGCCAGCATCCAAAAGGGGCCCTATAATTCACCCCTCCACTTT
TRBJ2-1 TRBV7-2 - 17 - CASSLARVDPQNNEQFF TGTGCCAGCAGCTTAGCCAGGGTCGATCCGCAAAACAATGAGCAGTTCTTC